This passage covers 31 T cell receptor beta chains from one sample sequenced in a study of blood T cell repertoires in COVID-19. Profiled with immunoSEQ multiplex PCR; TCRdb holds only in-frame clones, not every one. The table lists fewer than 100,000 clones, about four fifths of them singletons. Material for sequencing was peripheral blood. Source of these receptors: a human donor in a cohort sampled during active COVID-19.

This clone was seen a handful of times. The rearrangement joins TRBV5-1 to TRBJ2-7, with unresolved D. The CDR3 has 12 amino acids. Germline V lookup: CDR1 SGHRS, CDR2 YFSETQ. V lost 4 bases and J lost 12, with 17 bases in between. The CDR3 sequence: CASSPDGGIRYF. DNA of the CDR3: TGCGCCAGCAGCCCCGACGGCGGTATTCGGTACTTC. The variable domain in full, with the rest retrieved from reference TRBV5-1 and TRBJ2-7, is KAGVTQTPRYLIKTRGQQVTLSCSPISGHRSVSWYQQTPGQGLQFLFEYFSETQRNKGNFPGRFSGRQFSNSRSEMNVSTLELGDSALYLCASSPDGGIRYFGPGTRLTVT.

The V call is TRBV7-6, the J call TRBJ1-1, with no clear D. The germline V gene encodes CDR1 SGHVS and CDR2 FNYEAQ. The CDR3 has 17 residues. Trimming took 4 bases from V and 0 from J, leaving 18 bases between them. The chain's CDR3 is CASSSLPQELLNTEAFF. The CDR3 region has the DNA TGTGCCAGCAGCTCCCTCCCGCAGGAACTTTTGAACACTGAAGCTTTCTTT.

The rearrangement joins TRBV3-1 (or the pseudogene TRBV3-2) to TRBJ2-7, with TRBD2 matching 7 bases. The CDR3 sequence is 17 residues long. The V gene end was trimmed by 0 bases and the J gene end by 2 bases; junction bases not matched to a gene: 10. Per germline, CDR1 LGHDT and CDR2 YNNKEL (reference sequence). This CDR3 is CASSQDNRLADPYEQYF. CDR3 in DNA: TGTGCCAGCAGCCAAGATAACCGGCTAGCGGATCCCTACGAGCAGTACTTC.

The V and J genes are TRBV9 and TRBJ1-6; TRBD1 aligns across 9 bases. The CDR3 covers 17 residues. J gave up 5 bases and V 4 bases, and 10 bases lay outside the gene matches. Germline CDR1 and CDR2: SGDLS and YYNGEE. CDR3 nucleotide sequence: TGTGCCAGCAGCCTTGATTTGGGACAGGGTGATAATTCACCCCTCCACTTT. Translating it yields CASSLDLGQGDNSPLHF.

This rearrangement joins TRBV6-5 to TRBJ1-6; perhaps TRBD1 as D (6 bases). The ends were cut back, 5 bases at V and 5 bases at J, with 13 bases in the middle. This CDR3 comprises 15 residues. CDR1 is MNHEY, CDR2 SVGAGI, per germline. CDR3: CASSTTGLDNSPLHF. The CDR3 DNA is TGTGCCAGCAGTACAACAGGGTTGGATAATTCACCCCTCCACTTT.

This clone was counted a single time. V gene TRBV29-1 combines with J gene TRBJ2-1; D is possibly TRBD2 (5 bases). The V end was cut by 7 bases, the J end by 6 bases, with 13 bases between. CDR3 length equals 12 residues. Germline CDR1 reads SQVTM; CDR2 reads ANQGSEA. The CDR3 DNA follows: TGCAGCGGCAACGGGGTTGGCAATGAGCAGTTCTTC. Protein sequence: CSGNGVGNEQFF.

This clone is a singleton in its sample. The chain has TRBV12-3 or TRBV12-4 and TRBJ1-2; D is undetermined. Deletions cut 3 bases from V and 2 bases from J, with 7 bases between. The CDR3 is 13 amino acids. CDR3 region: CASSFGENYGYTF. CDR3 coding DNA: TGTGCCAGCAGTTTTGGGGAGAACTATGGCTACACCTTC.

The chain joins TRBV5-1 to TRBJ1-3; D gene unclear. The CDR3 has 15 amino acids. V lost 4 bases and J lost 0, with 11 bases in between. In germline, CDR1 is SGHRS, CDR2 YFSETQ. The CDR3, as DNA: TGCGCCAGCAGCGCGACGCCTAGCTCTGGAAACACCATATATTTT. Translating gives CASSATPSSGNTIYF.

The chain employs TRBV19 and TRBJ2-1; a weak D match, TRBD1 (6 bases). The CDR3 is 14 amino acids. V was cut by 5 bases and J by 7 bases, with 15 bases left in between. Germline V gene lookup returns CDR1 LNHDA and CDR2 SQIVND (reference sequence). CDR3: CASSVRRDNNEQFF. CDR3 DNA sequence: TGTGCCAGTAGTGTCCGCCGGGACAATAATGAGCAGTTCTTC.

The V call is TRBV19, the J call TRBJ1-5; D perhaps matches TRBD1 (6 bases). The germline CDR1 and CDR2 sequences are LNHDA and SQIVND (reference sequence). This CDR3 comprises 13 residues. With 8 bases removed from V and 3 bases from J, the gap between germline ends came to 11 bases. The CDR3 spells CASADRYNQPQHF. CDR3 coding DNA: TGTGCCAGTGCGGACAGATACAATCAGCCCCAGCATTTT.

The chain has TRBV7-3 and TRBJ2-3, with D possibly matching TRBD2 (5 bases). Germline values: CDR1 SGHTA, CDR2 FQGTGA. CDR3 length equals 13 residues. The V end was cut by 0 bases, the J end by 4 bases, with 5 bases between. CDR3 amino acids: CASSLTDSDTQYF. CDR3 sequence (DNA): TGTGCCAGCAGCTTAACGGACTCAGATACGCAGTATTTT.

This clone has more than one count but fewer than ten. The CDR3 protein is CASSWGLRRSSYEQYF. CDR3 sequence (DNA): TGTGCCAGCAGTTGGGGCTTGCGCCGGAGCTCCTACGAGCAGTACTTC. The chain has TRBV28 and TRBJ2-7, with D maybe TRBD1 (5 bases). The CDR3 is 16 residues long. Looked up from germline, CDR1 is MDHEN and CDR2 is SYDVKM. V lost 4 bases and J lost 0, with 16 bases in between.

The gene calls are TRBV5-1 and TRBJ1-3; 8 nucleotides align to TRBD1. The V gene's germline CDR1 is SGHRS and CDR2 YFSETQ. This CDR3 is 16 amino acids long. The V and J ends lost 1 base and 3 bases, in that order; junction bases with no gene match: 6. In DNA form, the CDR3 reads TGCGCCAGCAGCTTGATCCAGGGGGCGCTTGGAAACACCATATATTTT. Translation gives CASSLIQGALGNTIYF.

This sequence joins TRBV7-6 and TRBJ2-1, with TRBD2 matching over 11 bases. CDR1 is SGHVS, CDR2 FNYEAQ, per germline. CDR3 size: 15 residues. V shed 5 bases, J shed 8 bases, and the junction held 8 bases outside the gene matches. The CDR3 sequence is CASSPLAGENDEQFF. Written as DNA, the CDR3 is TGTGCCAGCAGCCCACTAGCGGGAGAGAACGATGAGCAGTTCTTC.

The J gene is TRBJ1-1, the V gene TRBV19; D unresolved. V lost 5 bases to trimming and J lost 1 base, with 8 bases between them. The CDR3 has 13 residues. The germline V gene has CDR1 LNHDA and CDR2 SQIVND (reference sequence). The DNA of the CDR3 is TGTGCCAGTAGTGATCACAGGAACACTGAAGCTTTCTTT. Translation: CASSDHRNTEAFF. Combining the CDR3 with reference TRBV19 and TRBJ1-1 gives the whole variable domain DGGITQSPKYLFRKEGQNVTLSCEQNLNHDAMYWYRQDPGQGLRLIYYSQIVNDFQKGDIAEGYSVSREKKESFPLTVTSAQKNPTAFYLCASSDHRNTEAFFGQGTRLTVV.

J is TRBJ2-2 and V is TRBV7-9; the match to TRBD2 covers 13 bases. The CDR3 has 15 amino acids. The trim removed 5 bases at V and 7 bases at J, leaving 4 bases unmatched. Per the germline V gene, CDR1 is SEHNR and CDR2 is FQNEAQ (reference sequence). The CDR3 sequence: CASSAGLAGIGELFF. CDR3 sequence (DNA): TGTGCCAGCAGCGCGGGACTAGCGGGAATCGGGGAGCTGTTTTTT.

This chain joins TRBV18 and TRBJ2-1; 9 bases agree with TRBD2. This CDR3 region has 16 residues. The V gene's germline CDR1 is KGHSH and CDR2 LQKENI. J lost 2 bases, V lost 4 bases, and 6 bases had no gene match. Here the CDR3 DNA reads TGTGCCAGCTCACAAACTAGCGGGCTTACCTACAATGAGCAGTTCTTC. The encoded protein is CASSQTSGLTYNEQFF. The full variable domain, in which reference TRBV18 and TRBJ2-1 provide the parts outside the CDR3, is NAGVMQNPRHLVRRRGQEARLRCSPMKGHSHVYWYRQLPEEGLKFMVYLQKENIIDESGMPKERFSAEFPKEGPSILRIQQVVRGDSAAYFCASSQTSGLTYNEQFFGPGTRLTVL.

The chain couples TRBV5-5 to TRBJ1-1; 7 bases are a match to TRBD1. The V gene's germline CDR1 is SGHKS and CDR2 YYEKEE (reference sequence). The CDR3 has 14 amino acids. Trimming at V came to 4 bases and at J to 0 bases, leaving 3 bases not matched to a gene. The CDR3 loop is CASSRDSLNTEAFF. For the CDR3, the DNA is TGTGCCAGCAGCCGGGACAGCTTGAACACTGAAGCTTTCTTT.

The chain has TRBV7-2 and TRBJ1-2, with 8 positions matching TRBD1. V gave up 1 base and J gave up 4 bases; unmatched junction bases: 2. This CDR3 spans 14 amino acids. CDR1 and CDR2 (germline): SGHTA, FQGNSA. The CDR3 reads CASSLGGTGYGYTF. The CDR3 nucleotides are TGTGCCAGCAGCTTAGGGGGGACAGGCTATGGCTACACCTTC.

This CDR3 is CASSGTGTGVTGELFF. CDR3 sequence (DNA): TGTGCCAGCAGCGGAACCGGGACAGGGGTCACCGGGGAGCTGTTTTTT. The rearrangement links TRBV9 to TRBJ2-2; 10 nucleotides agree with TRBD1. The CDR3 is 16 amino acids. V was clipped by 3 bases and J by 4 bases; unmatched bases: 6. Germline-derived CDR1 and CDR2 are SGDLS and YYNGEE.

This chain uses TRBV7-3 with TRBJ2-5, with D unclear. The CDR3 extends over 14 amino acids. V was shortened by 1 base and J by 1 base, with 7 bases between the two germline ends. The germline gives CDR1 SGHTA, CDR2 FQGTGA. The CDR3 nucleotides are TGTGCCAGCAGCTTAAACCCTAGCCAAGAGACCCAGTACTTC. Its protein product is CASSLNPSQETQYF.

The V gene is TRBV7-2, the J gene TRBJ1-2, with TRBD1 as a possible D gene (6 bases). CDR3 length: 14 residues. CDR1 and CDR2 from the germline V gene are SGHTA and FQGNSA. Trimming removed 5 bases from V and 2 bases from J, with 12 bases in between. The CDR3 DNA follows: TGTGCCAGCAGCCTCGGGACACTCAACTATGGCTACACCTTC. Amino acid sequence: CASSLGTLNYGYTF. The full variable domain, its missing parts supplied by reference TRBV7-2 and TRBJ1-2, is GAGVSQSPSNKVTEKGKDVELRCDPISGHTALYWYRQSLGQGLEFLIYFQGNSAPDKSGLPSDRFSAERTGGSVSTLTIQRTQQEDSAVYLCASSLGTLNYGYTFGSGTRLTVV.

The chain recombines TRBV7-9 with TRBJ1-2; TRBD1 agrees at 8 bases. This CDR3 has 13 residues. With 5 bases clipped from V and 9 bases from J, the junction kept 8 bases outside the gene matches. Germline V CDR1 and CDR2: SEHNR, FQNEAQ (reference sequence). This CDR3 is CASSPRQGYSYTF. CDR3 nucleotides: TGTGCCAGCAGCCCACGACAGGGGTATAGCTACACCTTC. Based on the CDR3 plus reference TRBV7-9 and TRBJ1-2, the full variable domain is DTGVSQNPRHKITKRGQNVTFRCDPISEHNRLYWYRQTLGQGPEFLTYFQNEAQLEKSRLLSDRFSAERPKGSFSTLEIQRTEQGDSAMYLCASSPRQGYSYTFGSGTRLTVV.

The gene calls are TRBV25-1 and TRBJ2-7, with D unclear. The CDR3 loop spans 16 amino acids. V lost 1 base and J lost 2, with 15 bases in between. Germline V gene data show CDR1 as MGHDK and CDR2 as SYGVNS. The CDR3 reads CASSESASPSAYEQYF. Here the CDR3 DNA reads TGTGCCAGCAGTGAATCCGCGAGTCCGTCTGCCTACGAGCAGTACTTC.

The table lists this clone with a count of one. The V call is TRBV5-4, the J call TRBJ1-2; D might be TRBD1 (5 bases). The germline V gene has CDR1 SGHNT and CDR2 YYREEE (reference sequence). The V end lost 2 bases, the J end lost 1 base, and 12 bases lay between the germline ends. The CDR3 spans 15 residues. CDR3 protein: CASSFRQLNNYGYTF. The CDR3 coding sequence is TGTGCCAGCAGCTTTAGACAGCTGAATAACTATGGCTACACCTTC.

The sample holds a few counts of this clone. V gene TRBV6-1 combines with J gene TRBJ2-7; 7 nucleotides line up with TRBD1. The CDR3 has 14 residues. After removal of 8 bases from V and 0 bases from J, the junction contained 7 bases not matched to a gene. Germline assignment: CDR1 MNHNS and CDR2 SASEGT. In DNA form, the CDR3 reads TGTGCCAGCGCCGATCCAGGGGGCTCCTACGAGCAGTACTTC. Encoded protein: CASADPGGSYEQYF.

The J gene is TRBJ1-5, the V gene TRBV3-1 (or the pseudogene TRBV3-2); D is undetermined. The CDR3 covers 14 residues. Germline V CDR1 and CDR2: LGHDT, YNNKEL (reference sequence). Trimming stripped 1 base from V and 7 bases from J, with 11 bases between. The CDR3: CASSQGRGRQPQHF. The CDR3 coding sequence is TGTGCCAGCAGCCAAGGACGAGGGCGCCAGCCCCAGCATTTT.

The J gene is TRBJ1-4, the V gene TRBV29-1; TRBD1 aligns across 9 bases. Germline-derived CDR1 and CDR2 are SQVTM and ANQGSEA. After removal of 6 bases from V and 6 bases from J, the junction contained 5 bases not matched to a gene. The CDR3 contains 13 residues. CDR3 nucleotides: TGCAGCGTCAGGACAGGGGAGCATGAAAAACTGTTTTTT. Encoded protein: CSVRTGEHEKLFF. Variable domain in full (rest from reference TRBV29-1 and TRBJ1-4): SAVISQKPSRDICQRGTSLTIQCQVDSQVTMMFWYRQQPGQSLTLIATANQGSEATYESGFVIDKFPISRPNLTFSTLTVSNMSPEDSSIYLCSVRTGEHEKLFFGSGTQLSVL.

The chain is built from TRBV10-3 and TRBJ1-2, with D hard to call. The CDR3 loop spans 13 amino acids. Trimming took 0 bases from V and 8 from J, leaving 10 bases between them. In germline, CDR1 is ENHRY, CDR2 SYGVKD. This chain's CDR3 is CAISESSGSGYTF. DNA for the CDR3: TGTGCCATCAGTGAGTCATCTGGGAGCGGCTACACCTTC.

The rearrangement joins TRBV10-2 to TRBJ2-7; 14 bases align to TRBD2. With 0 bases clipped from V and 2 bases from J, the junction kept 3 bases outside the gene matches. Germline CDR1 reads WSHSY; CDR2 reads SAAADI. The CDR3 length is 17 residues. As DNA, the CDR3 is TGCGCCAGCAGTGAGTCGGGACTAGCGGGAGCCCCCTACGAGCAGTACTTC. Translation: CASSESGLAGAPYEQYF.

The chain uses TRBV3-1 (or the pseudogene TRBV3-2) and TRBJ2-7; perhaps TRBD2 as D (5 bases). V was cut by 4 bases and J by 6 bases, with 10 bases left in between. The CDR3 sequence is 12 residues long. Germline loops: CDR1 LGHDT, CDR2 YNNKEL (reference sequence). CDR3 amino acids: CASSPGVGEQYF. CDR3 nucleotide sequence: TGTGCCAGCAGCCCCGGGGTTGGCGAGCAGTACTTC.